Detailed here is one TCR beta chain. Its antigen is undetermined. This entry is derived from a study of radiotherapy plus CTLA-4 blockade in lung cancer. Sequencing used immunoSEQ multiplex PCR; TCRdb keeps in-frame clones, though not all of them. The table lists approximately 85,000 clones, over 75% of them singletons. Study-wide findings and caveats: Interferon-beta and early blood T cell clone dynamics reportedly predicted response best.

V was clipped by 7 bases and J by 1 base, with 9 bases between them. Germline lookup yields CDR1 LNHDA and CDR2 SQIVND (reference sequence). The CDR3 is made up of 13 amino acids. The receptor was isolated from a human donor with non-small cell lung cancer that progressed on radiotherapy plus ipilimumab. The chain carries TRBV19 and TRBJ2-3; no definite D call. The specimen comprised peripheral blood, sampled from a patient treated with radiotherapy plus ipilimumab. Here the CDR3 reads CASKSRGTDTQYF. The CDR3 coding sequence is TGTGCCAGTAAGTCGCGAGGCACAGATACGCAGTATTTT. Drawing the rest from reference TRBV19 and TRBJ2-3, the complete variable domain is DGGITQSPKYLFRKEGQNVTLSCEQNLNHDAMYWYRQDPGQGLRLIYYSQIVNDFQKGDIAEGYSVSREKKESFPLTVTSAQKNPTAFYLCASKSRGTDTQYFGPGTRLTVL.